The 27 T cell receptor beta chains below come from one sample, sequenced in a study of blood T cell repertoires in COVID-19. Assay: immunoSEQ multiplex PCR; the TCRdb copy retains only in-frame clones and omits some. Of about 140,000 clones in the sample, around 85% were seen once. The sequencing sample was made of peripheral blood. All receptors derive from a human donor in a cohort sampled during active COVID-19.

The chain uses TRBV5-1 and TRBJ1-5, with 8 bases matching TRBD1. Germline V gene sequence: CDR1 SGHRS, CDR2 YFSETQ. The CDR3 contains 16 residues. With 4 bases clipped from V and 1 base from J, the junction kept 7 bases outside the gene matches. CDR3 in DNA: TGCGCCAGCAGCCTTGACGGACAGGGCAGCAATCAGCCCCAGCATTTT. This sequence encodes CASSLDGQGSNQPQHF.

CDR3 in DNA: TGCGCCAGCAGCTTGGCCGGGCGGGGAACTGGAAACACCATATATTTT. This sequence encodes CASSLAGRGTGNTIYF. This chain links TRBV5-1 with TRBJ1-3; no reliable D call. V was trimmed by 0 bases and J by 2 bases, leaving 12 bases between them. This CDR3 has 16 residues. The germline V gene encodes CDR1 SGHRS and CDR2 YFSETQ.

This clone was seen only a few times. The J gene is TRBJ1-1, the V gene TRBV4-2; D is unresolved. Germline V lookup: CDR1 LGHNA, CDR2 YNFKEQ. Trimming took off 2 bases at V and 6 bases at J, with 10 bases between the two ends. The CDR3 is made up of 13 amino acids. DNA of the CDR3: TGTGCCAGCAGCCAATCGCGTTTAGCTGAAGCTTTCTTT. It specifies CASSQSRLAEAFF.

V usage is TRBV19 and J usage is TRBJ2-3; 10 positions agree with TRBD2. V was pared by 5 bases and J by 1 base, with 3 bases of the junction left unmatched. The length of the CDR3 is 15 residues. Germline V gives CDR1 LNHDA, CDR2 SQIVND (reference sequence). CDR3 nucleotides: TGTGCCAGTAGTGTCGGACTAGCGGGCACAGATACGCAGTATTTT. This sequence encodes CASSVGLAGTDTQYF.

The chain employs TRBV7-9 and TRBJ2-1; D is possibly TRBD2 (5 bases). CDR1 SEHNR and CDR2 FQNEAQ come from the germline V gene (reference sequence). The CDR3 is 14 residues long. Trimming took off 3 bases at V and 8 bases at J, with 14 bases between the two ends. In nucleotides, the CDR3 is TGTGCCAGCAGCTTTACTAGTCCTAGGGATGAGCAGTTCTTC. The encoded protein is CASSFTSPRDEQFF.

This CDR3 is CASRGDNEQFF. In DNA, the CDR3 is TGTGCCAGCCGCGGGGACAATGAGCAGTTCTTC. The gene calls are TRBV28 and TRBJ2-1; TRBD2 is a possible D gene (6 bases). Germline V gives CDR1 MDHEN, CDR2 SYDVKM. The germline V and J ends were trimmed by 8 bases and 5 bases, with 7 bases remaining between them. This CDR3 spans 11 amino acids.

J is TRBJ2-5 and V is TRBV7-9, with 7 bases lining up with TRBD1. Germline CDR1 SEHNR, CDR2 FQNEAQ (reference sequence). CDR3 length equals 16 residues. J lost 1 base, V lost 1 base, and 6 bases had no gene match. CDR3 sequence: CASSLGGRTGQETQYF. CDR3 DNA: TGTGCCAGCAGCTTAGGAGGCCGGACAGGCCAAGAGACCCAGTACTTC.

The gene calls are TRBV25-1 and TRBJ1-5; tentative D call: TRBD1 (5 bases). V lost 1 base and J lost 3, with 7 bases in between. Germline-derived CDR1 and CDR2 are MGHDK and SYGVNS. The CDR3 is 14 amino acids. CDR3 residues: CASSEFGANQPQHF. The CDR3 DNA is TGTGCCAGCAGTGAATTTGGGGCCAATCAGCCCCAGCATTTT.

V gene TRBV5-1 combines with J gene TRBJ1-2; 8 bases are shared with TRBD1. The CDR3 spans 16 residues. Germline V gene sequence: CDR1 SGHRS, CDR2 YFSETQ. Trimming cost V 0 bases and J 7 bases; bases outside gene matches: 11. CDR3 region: CASSLAQGAALSGYTF. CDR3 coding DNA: TGCGCCAGCAGCTTGGCTCAGGGGGCCGCACTTTCTGGCTACACCTTC.

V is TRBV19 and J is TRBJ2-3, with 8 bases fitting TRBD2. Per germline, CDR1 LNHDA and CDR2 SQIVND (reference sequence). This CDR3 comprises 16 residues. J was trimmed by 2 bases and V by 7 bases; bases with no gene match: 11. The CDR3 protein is CASTMGAGGFTDTQYF. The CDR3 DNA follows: TGTGCCAGTACCATGGGGGCGGGAGGATTCACAGATACGCAGTATTTT.

The CDR3 reads CASSPSGRGTEAFF. In DNA form, the CDR3 reads TGTGCCAGCAGCCCCTCCGGTCGCGGCACTGAAGCTTTCTTT. The chain uses TRBV7-8 and TRBJ1-1, with unresolved D. This CDR3 spans 14 amino acids. The germline V gene has CDR1 SGHVS and CDR2 FQNEAQ. The ends were cut back, 5 bases at V and 4 bases at J, with 14 bases in the middle. Drawing the rest from reference TRBV7-8 and TRBJ1-1, the complete variable domain is GAGVSQSPRYKVAKRGQDVALRCDPISGHVSLFWYQQALGQGPEFLTYFQNEAQLDKSGLPSDRFFAERPEGSVSTLKIQRTQQEDSAVYLCASSPSGRGTEAFFGQGTRLTVV.

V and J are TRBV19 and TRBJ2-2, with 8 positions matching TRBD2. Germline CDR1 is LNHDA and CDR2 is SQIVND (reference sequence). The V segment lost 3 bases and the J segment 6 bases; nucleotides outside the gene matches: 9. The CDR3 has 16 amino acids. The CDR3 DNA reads TGTGCCAGTAGTATTCAAGGTAGCGGGGTTGCCGGGGAGCTGTTTTTT. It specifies CASSIQGSGVAGELFF.

Here the CDR3 DNA reads TGTGCCAGCAAAACTGCTACGGTTCTCAACGAGCAGTACTTC. Translating gives CASKTATVLNEQYF. This chain uses TRBV6-5 with TRBJ2-7; D not resolved. Per germline, CDR1 MNHEY and CDR2 SVGAGI. This CDR3 has 14 amino acids. The V and J ends lost 7 bases and 5 bases respectively, with 18 bases between them.

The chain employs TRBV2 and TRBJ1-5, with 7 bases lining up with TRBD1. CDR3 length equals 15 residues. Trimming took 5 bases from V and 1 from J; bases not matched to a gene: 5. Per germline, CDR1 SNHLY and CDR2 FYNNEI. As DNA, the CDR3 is TGTGCCAGCAGTCTAAACAGGGGCAGCAATCAGCCCCAGCATTTT. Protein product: CASSLNRGSNQPQHF. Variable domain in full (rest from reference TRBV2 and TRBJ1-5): EPEVTQTPSHQVTQMGQEVILRCVPISNHLYFYWYRQILGQKVEFLVSFYNNEISEKSEIFDDQFSVERPDGSNFTLKIRSTKLEDSAMYFCASSLNRGSNQPQHFGDGTRLSIL.

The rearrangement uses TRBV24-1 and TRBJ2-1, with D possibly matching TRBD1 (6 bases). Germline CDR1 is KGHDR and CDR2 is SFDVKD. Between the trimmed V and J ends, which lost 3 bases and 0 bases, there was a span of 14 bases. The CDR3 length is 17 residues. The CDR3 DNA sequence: TGTGCCACCAGTGATCCCGGACAGCCTCTCTCCTACAATGAGCAGTTCTTC. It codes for CATSDPGQPLSYNEQFF.

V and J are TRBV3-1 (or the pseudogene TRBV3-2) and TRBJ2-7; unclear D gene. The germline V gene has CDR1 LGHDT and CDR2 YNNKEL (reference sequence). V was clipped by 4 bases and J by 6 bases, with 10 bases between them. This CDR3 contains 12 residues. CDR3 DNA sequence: TGTGCCAGCAGCCTCCAACACCGCGAGCAGTACTTC. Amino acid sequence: CASSLQHREQYF.

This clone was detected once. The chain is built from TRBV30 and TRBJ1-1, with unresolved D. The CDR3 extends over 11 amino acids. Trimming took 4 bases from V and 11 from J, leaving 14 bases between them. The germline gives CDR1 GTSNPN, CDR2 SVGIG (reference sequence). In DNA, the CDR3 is TGTGCCTGGACCCCCCCGGTAGAGGCTTTCTTT. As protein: CAWTPPVEAFF.

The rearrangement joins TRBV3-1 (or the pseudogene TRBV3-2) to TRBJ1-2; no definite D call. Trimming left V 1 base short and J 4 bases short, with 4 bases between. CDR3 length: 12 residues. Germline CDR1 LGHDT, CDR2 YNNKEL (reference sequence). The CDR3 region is CASSQVRYGYTF. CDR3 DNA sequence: TGTGCCAGCAGCCAAGTCCGCTATGGCTACACCTTC.

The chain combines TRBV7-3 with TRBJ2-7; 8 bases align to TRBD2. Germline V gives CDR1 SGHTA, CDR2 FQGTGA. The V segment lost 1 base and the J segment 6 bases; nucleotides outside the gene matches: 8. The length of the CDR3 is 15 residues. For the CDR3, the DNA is TGTGCCAGCAGCTTAAGTCCGGGAGGGCCCGCCGAGCAGTACTTC. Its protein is CASSLSPGGPAEQYF. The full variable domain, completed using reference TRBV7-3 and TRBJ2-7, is GAGVSQTPSNKVTEKGKYVELRCDPISGHTALYWYRQSLGQGPEFLIYFQGTGAADDSGLPNDRFFAVRPEGSVSTLKIQRTERGDSAVYLCASSLSPGGPAEQYFGPGTRLTVT.

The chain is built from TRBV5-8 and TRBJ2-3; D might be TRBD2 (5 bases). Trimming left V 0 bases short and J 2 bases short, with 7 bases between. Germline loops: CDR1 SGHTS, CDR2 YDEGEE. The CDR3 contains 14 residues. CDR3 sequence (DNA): TGTGCCAGCAGCTTGGGGGAGTCCACAGATACGCAGTATTTT. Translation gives CASSLGESTDTQYF.

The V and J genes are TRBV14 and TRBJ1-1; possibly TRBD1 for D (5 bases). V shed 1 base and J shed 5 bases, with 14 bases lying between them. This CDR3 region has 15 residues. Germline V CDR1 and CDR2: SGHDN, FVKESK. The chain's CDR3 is CASSQGGALGTEAFF. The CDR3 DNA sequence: TGTGCCAGCAGCCAAGGTGGGGCCTTGGGAACTGAAGCTTTCTTT.

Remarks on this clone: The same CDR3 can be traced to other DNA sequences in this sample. Written as DNA, the CDR3 is TGTGCCAGCAGTGAGGGCCCCCCTGTCTACGAGCAGTACTTC. Its translation is CASSEGPPVYEQYF. The genes are TRBV2 and TRBJ2-7, with D hard to call. V dropped 3 bases and J dropped 3 bases, with 12 bases sitting between them. CDR3 length: 14 amino acids. Germline V lookup: CDR1 SNHLY, CDR2 FYNNEI.

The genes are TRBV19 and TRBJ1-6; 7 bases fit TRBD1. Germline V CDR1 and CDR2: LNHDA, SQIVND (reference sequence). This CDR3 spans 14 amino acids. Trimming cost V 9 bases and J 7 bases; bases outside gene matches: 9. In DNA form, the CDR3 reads TGTGCCAGCCGGCCCGGGACAGTCAATTCACCCCTCCACTTT. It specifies CASRPGTVNSPLHF.

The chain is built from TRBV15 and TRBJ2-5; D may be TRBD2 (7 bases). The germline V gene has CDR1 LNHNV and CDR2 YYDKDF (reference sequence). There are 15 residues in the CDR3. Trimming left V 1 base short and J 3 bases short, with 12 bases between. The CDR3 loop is CATSRARGGEETQYF. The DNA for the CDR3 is TGTGCCACCAGCAGAGCGAGGGGGGGGGAAGAGACCCAGTACTTC.

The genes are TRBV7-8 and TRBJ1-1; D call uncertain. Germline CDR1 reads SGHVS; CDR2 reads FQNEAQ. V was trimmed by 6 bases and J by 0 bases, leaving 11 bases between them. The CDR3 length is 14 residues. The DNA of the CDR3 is TGTGCCAGCAGTCCTAGTACACTGAACACTGAAGCTTTCTTT. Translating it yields CASSPSTLNTEAFF.

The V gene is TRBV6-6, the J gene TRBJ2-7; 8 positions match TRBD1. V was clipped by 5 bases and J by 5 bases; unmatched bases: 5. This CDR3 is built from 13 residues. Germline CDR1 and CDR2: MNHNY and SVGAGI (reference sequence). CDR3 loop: CASSAAGGNEQYF. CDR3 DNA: TGTGCCAGCAGTGCGGCAGGGGGCAACGAGCAGTACTTC.

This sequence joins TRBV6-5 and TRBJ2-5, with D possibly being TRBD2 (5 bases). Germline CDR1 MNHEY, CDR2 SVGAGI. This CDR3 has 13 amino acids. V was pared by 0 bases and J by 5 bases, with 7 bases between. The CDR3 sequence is CASSYSIAETQYF. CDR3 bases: TGTGCCAGCAGTTACTCGATAGCGGAGACCCAGTACTTC.